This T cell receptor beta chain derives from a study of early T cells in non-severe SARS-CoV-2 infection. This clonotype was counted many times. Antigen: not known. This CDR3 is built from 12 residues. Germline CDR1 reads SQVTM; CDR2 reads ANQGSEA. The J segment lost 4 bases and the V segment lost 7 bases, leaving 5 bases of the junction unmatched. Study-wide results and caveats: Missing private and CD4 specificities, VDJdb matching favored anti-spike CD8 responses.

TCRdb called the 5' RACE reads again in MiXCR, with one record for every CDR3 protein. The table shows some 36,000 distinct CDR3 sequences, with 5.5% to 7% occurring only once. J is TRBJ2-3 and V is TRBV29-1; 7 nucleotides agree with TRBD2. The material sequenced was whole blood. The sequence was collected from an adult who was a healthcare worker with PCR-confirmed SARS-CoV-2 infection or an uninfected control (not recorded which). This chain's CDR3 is CSGGAGPDTQYF. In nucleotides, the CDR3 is TGCAGCGGGGGAGCGGGACCAGATACGCAGTATTTT.